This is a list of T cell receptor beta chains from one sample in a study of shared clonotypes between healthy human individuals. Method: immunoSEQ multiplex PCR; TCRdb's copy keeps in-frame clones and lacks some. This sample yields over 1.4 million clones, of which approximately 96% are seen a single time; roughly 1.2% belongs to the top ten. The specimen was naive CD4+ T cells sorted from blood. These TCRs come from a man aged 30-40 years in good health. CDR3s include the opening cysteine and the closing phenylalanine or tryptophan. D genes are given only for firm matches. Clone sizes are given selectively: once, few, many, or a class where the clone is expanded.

DNA: TGTGCCGGCATACCGGACAGGGCCGGGGCCAACGTCCTGACTTTC
CDR3: CAGIPDRAGANVLTF
V: TRBV21-1
J: TRBJ2-6
length: 15
D: -
size: -

DNA: TGTGCCAGCAGTGGTATTGGTTCAGATGAGCAGTTCTTC
CDR3: CASSGIGSDEQFF
V: TRBV28
J: TRBJ2-1
length: 13
D: -
size: -

DNA: TGTGCCAGCAGCTTAGTTCCGGGAGGCACTGAAGCTTTCTTT
CDR3: CASSLVPGGTEAFF
V: TRBV7-2
J: TRBJ1-1
length: 14
D: -
size: -

DNA: TGTGCCAGCAGCTTAGCCCTTACCGGACAGAACACCGGGGAGCTGTTTTTT
CDR3: CASSLALTGQNTGELFF
V: TRBV7-9
J: TRBJ2-2
length: 17
D: -
size: -

DNA: TGTGCCAGCAGTGCGACCGCTCGGACAGGGGCCCCTATCGGCTACACCTTC
CDR3: CASSATARTGAPIGYTF
V: TRBV2
J: TRBJ1-2
length: 17
D: TRBD1
size: once

DNA: TGTGCCAGCTCACCACCGGGACTAGCGGGAGGCGAGCAGTACTTC
CDR3: CASSPPGLAGGEQYF
V: TRBV18
J: TRBJ2-7
length: 15
D: TRBD2
size: -

DNA: TGTGCCAGCAGTTACCAGTCGAGCTCCTACAATGAGCAGTTCTTC
CDR3: CASSYQSSSYNEQFF
V: TRBV6-5
J: TRBJ2-1
length: 15
D: -
size: once

DNA: TGTGCCAGCTCACCAAAAGCGGGATCGGGGGAGCAGTACTTC
CDR3: CASSPKAGSGEQYF
V: TRBV18
J: TRBJ2-7
length: 14
D: TRBD2
size: -

DNA: TGTGCCAGCAGTTTACGTCAGGGAAACTACGAGCAGTACTTC
CDR3: CASSLRQGNYEQYF
V: TRBV27
J: TRBJ2-7
length: 14
D: -
size: -

DNA: TGTGCCAGCAGGCCAACTAGCTGGGGTGTCGATGAGCAGTTCTTC
CDR3: CASRPTSWGVDEQFF
V: TRBV2
J: TRBJ2-1
length: 15
D: -
size: -

DNA: TGTGCCAGCAGCATGACGGGGAACACTGAAGCTTTCTTT
CDR3: CASSMTGNTEAFF
V: TRBV7-8
J: TRBJ1-1
length: 13
D: -
size: -

DNA: TGCGCCAGCAGCTTGGGGGGCGGGAGTTGGAATGAGCAGTTCTTC
CDR3: CASSLGGGSWNEQFF
V: TRBV5-1
J: TRBJ2-1
length: 15
D: TRBD2
size: -

DNA: TGTGCCAGCTCACCACCGGCAGGGGATGGGCAGTTCTTC
CDR3: CASSPPAGDGQFF
V: TRBV18
J: TRBJ2-1
length: 13
D: -
size: -

DNA: TGTGCCAGTAGTACGGACAGGGGGGGAACGAACACTGAAGCTTTCTTT
CDR3: CASSTDRGGTNTEAFF
V: TRBV19
J: TRBJ1-1
length: 16
D: TRBD1
size: -

DNA: TGCGCCAGCAGCCAAGCCGGGACAGGGGGTAGTGGCTACACCTTC
CDR3: CASSQAGTGGSGYTF
V: TRBV5-1
J: TRBJ1-2
length: 15
D: TRBD1
size: -

DNA: TGCGCCAGCAGCTTTATGGGGGTTTCTATGAACGAGCAGTACTTC
CDR3: CASSFMGVSMNEQYF
V: TRBV5-1
J: TRBJ2-7
length: 15
D: -
size: once

DNA: TGTGCCAGCAGCGTAAAAACGGGACTAGCGGGAGTAGGTGGGGAGCTGTTTTTT
CDR3: CASSVKTGLAGVGGELFF
V: TRBV9
J: TRBJ2-2
length: 18
D: TRBD2
size: -

DNA: TGTGCCAGCAGCCCCCCGGGCCCCTCCTATGGGGCCGGGGAGCAGTACTTC
CDR3: CASSPPGPSYGAGEQYF
V: TRBV5-6
J: TRBJ2-7
length: 17
D: -
size: -

DNA: TGTGCCACTAAAGGGGGACTAGCGGACAATGAGCAGTTCTTC
CDR3: CATKGGLADNEQFF
V: TRBV6-5
J: TRBJ2-1
length: 14
D: TRBD2
size: -

DNA: TGTGCCAGCAGTTATCAGGGAAGCTATGGCTACACCTTC
CDR3: CASSYQGSYGYTF
V: TRBV27
J: TRBJ1-2
length: 13
D: -
size: -

DNA: TGCGCCAGCAGCCTGAGGGTCAGCTACGAGCAGTACTTC
CDR3: CASSLRVSYEQYF
V: TRBV5-1
J: TRBJ2-7
length: 13
D: -
size: -

DNA: TGTGCCATCAGTGAGCGGGGGTCTAATGAAAAACTGTTTTTT
CDR3: CAISERGSNEKLFF
V: TRBV10-3
J: TRBJ1-4
length: 14
D: -
size: -

DNA: TGTGCCAGCTCTTCCTCCAATGAGCAGTTCTTC
CDR3: CASSSSNEQFF
V: TRBV6-1
J: TRBJ2-1
length: 11
D: -
size: -

DNA: TGTGCCAGCACCTCGGGTCACTTTGGGGGGTTTTACTTC
CDR3: CASTSGHFGGFYF
V: TRBV28
J: TRBJ2-7
length: 13
D: -
size: -

DNA: TGTGCCATCAGTGAGTACATACTTCCACTAAACACAGATACGCAGTATTTT
CDR3: CAISEYILPLNTDTQYF
V: TRBV10-3
J: TRBJ2-3
length: 17
D: -
size: -

DNA: TGTGCCAGCAGCTTACGGGACAGGGCCATGCAGTACTTC
CDR3: CASSLRDRAMQYF
V: TRBV5-6
J: TRBJ2-7
length: 13
D: TRBD1
size: -

DNA: TGTGCCAGCAGCTTAGATACCCAAACGCAGTATTTT
CDR3: CASSLDTQTQYF
V: TRBV7-2
J: TRBJ2-3
length: 12
D: -
size: -

DNA: TGCGCCAGCAGCTTGGCCGGGACAGGGGGCGGACGCGAGCAGTACTTC
CDR3: CASSLAGTGGGREQYF
V: TRBV5-1
J: TRBJ2-7
length: 16
D: TRBD1
size: -

DNA: TGTGCCAGCAGGGGGGGAGGCTTGAACTACGAGCAGTACTTC
CDR3: CASRGGGLNYEQYF
V: TRBV6-6
J: TRBJ2-7
length: 14
D: -
size: -

DNA: TGTGCCAGCAGTTTTAAGGCAGCCGCTTTCTATGGCTACACCTTC
CDR3: CASSFKAAAFYGYTF
V: TRBV28
J: TRBJ1-2
length: 15
D: -
size: -

DNA: TGCGCCAGCAGCTTGGGACAGGTGAACACCGGGGAGCTGTTTTTT
CDR3: CASSLGQVNTGELFF
V: TRBV5-1
J: TRBJ2-2
length: 15
D: -
size: -